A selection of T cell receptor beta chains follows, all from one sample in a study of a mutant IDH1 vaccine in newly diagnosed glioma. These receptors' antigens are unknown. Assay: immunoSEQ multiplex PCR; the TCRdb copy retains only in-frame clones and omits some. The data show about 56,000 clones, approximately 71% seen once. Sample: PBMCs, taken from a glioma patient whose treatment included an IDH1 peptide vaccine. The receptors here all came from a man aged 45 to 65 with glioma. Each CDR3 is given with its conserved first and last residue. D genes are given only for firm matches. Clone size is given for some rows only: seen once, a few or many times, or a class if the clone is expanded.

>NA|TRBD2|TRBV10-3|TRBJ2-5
TGTGCCATCAGTGACGGGACTAGCGGGGGCGGGGTAGAGACCCAGTACTTC
CAISDGTSGGGVETQYF
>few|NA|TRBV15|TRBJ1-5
TGTGCCACCAGCAGAGATGAGCAGCCCCAGCATTTT
CATSRDEQPQHF
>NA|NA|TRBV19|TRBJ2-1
TGTGCCAGTAGTATCCAGGGGACCTACAATGAGCAGTTCTTC
CASSIQGTYNEQFF
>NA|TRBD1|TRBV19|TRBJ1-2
TGTGCCAGTAGTAGACAGGGGACCTATGGCTACACCTTC
CASSRQGTYGYTF
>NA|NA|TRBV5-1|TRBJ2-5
TGCGCCAGCAGCTTGGGGATGGAAGAGACCCAGTACTTC
CASSLGMEETQYF
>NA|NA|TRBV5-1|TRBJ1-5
TGCGCCAGCAGCTTGGACGGCCGGGGAAGCAATCAGCCCCAGCATTTT
CASSLDGRGSNQPQHF
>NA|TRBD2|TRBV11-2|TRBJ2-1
TGTGCCAGCAGCTTGGGCGGGGGGGCATCCAATGAGCAGTTCTTC
CASSLGGGASNEQFF
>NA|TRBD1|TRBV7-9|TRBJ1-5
TGTGCCAGCAGCCTTACAGGGGACAATCAGCCCCAGCATTTT
CASSLTGDNQPQHF
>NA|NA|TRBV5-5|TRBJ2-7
TGTGCCAGCAGCTTCGAGTGGGCCCCCGAGCAGTACTTC
CASSFEWAPEQYF
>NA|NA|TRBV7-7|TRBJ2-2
TGTGCTAGCAGCCCCCGTCCGGACACCGGGGAGCTGTTTTTT
CASSPRPDTGELFF
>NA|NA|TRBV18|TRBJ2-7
TGTGCCAGCTCCCGGGACGCAGACTACGAGCAGTACTTC
CASSRDADYEQYF
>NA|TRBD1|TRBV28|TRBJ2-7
TGTGCCAGCAGTCCTGAGACAGGGAAAGCCCTCGGCTACGAGCAGTACTTC
CASSPETGKALGYEQYF
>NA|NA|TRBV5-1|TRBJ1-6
TGCGCCAGCAGCTACTCGGACGGAATTAATTCACCCCTCCACTTT
CASSYSDGINSPLHF
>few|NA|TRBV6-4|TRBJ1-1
TGTGCCAGCAGTGAAGACAGGAACACTGAAGCTTTCTTT
CASSEDRNTEAFF
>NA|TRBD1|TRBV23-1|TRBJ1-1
TGCGCCAGCAGTCAAGCACCTGGACAGGGTAACCCTGATGAAGCTTTCTTT
CASSQAPGQGNPDEAFF
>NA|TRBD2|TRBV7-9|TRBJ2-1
TGTGCCAGCAGCTACCGGGAGGGGGGATACAATGAGCAGTTCTTC
CASSYREGGYNEQFF
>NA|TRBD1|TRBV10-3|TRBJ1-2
TGTGCCATCAGTGATCCCGGACAGGGATATGGCTACACCTTC
CAISDPGQGYGYTF
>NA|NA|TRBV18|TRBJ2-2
TGTGCCAGCTCACCAAGACAATCGAACACCGGGGAGCTGTTTTTT
CASSPRQSNTGELFF
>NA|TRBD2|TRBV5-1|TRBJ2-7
TGCGCCAGCAGCTTAACTAGCGACCACGAGCAGTACTTC
CASSLTSDHEQYF
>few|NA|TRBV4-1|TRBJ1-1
TGCGCCAGCAGCACAGGGCCAAGGGTCTCTGAAGCTTTCTTT
CASSTGPRVSEAFF
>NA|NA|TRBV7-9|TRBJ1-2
TGTGCCAGCAGCGATGAGGGAGGGGCAGACGGCGGCTACACCTTC
CASSDEGGADGGYTF
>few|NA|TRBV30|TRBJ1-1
TGTGCCTGGAGTTCCCGCGGGGGCAACACTGAAGCTTTCTTT
CAWSSRGGNTEAFF
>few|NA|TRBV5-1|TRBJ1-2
TGCGCCAGCAGCTCCGAGGATGGGAACTATGGCTACACCTTC
CASSSEDGNYGYTF
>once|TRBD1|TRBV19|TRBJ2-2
TGTGCCAGTAGTTCCGGACAGGGGAGCACCGGGGAGCTGTTTTTT
CASSSGQGSTGELFF
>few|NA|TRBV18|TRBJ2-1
TGTGCCAGCTCACCGGGCGGCGGATACAATGAGCAGTTCTTC
CASSPGGGYNEQFF
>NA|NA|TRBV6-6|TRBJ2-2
TGTGCCAGCAAGGGCGGGGCCGCGAACACCGGGGAGCTGTTTTTT
CASKGGAANTGELFF
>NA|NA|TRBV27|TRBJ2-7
TGTGCCAGCAGTTTATCCTCGGGACCTCTTATCTACGAGCAGTACTTC
CASSLSSGPLIYEQYF
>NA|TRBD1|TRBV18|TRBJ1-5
TGTGCCAGCTCCCCCCCACCTAGACAGGGCAATGGTCAGCCCCAGCATTTT
CASSPPPRQGNGQPQHF
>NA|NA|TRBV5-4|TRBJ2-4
TGTGCCAGCAGCTTGGTTGGGGCCGCCAAAAACATTCAGTACTTC
CASSLVGAAKNIQYF